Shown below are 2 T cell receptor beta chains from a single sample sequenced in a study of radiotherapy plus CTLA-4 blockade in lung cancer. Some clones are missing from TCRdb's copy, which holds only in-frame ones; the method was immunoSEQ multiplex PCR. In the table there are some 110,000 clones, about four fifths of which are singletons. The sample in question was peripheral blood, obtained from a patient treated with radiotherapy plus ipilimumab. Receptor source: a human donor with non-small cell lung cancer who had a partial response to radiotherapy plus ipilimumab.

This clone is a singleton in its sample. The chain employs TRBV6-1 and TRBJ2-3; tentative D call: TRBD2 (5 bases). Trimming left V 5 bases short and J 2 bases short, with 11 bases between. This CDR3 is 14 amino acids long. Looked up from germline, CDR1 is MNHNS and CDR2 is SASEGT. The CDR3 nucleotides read TGTGCCAGCAGTCGGGATTGGACCACAGATACGCAGTATTTT. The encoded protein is CASSRDWTTDTQYF.

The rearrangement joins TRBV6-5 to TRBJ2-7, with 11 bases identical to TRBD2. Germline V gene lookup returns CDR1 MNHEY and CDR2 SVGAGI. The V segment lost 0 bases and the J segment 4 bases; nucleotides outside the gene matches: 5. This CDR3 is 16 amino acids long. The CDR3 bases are TGTGCCAGCAGTTACTCGATTTTAGCGGGAGGGTACGAGCAGTACTTC. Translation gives CASSYSILAGGYEQYF.